Below are 25 T cell receptor beta chains sequenced from a single sample in a study of T cells in Graves' hyperthyroidism and ophthalmopathy. The TCR beta CDR3 regions underwent amplification using RNA transcripts as the source. First-round RT-PCR targeting the TCR CDR3 was performed with the HTBI primer set. TCRdb re-called the multiplex PCR reads with MiXCR, one entry per CDR3 protein. The data show 450,000 to 550,000 distinct CDR3 sequences, with approximately 25% seen just once and around 10% held by the top ten. The sequencing input was blood. These receptors came from a woman aged 30 to 39 with Graves' ophthalmopathy.

The chain has TRBV7-9 and TRBJ1-6; TRBD1 matches at 10 bases. Germline CDR1 and CDR2: SEHNR and FQNEAQ (reference sequence). The CDR3 is 15 amino acids. The J segment lost 8 bases and the V segment lost 1 base, leaving 2 bases of the junction unmatched. The CDR3: CASSLGGTGDSPLHF. The DNA of the CDR3 is TGTGCCAGCAGCTTAGGGGGGACAGGGGATTCACCCCTCCACTTT.

The sample holds many counts of this clonotype. This rearrangement joins TRBV7-9 to TRBJ2-7, with TRBD1 as a possible D gene (6 bases). V lost 1 base and J 1 base, leaving 11 bases between the germline ends. The CDR3 extends over 15 amino acids. Germline V gene data show CDR1 as SEHNR and CDR2 as FQNEAQ (reference sequence). As DNA, the CDR3 is TGTGCCAGCAGCTTAGGGGGGCCGATGTCCTACGAGCAGTACTTC. Amino acid sequence: CASSLGGPMSYEQYF.

This clonotype showed up many times. The J gene is TRBJ2-7, the V gene TRBV28; D unclear. The germline V and J ends were trimmed by 6 bases and 0 bases, with 15 bases remaining between them. This CDR3 is 15 amino acids long. Germline CDR1 reads MDHEN; CDR2 reads SYDVKM. The CDR3 bases are TGTGCCAGCAGAAGACCAACGCGCTTCTCCTACGAGCAGTACTTC. It specifies CASRRPTRFSYEQYF.

This clonotype turned up a few times. The DNA for the CDR3 is TGTGCCAGCAGCTTAAAAGGGCAGACGGCCTACGAGCAGTACTTC. Protein product: CASSLKGQTAYEQYF. The V and J genes are TRBV7-2 and TRBJ2-7; no firm D call. Germline V gives CDR1 SGHTA, CDR2 FQGNSA. The CDR3 is made up of 15 amino acids. Trimming stripped 2 bases from V and 2 bases from J, with 13 bases between. The variable domain in full, completed from reference TRBV7-2 and TRBJ2-7, reads GAGVSQSPSNKVTEKGKDVELRCDPISGHTALYWYRQSLGQGLEFLIYFQGNSAPDKSGLPSDRFSAERTGGSVSTLTIQRTQQEDSAVYLCASSLKGQTAYEQYFGPGTRLTVT.

This clonotype appeared once. This chain uses TRBV6-1 with TRBJ2-7, with 10 bases fitting TRBD1. Germline V lookup: CDR1 MNHNS, CDR2 SASEGT. V was pared by 1 base and J by 2 bases, with 2 bases of the junction left unmatched. The CDR3 sequence is 15 residues long. CDR3 DNA: TGTGCCAGCAGTGAAGTTGGGACAGGGGCCTACGAGCAGTACTTC. It encodes CASSEVGTGAYEQYF.

Ten or more counts support this clonotype. The rearrangement joins TRBV6-2 or TRBV6-3 to TRBJ1-1, with D perhaps matching TRBD1 (6 bases). Looked up from germline, CDR1 is MNHEY and CDR2 is SVGEGT. The V gene lost 6 bases and the J gene lost 0 bases, with 17 bases spanning the gap. The CDR3 totals 16 residues. CDR3 residues: CASSNFLQGVNTEAFF. The CDR3 nucleotides read TGTGCCAGCAGCAACTTCCTACAGGGCGTGAACACTGAAGCTTTCTTT.

The chain is built from TRBV12-3 or TRBV12-4 and TRBJ1-5; D is ambiguous. The CDR3 covers 14 residues. V lost 4 bases to trimming and J lost 3 bases, with 10 bases between them. In DNA form, the CDR3 reads TGTGCCAGCAGTTCCGACATACTCAATCAGCCCCAGCATTTT. The encoded protein is CASSSDILNQPQHF.

The chain has TRBV29-1 and TRBJ2-7; 7 nucleotides match TRBD1. The CDR3 length is 13 residues. V dropped 2 bases and J dropped 3; count of bases not matched to a gene: 4. Germline CDR1 is SQVTM and CDR2 is ANQGSEA. The CDR3 bases are TGCAGCGTTGAATTAGGGGGCAGCTACGAGCAGTACTTC. Translated: CSVELGGSYEQYF.

This clonotype was detected only a few times. The V gene is TRBV24-1, the J gene TRBJ1-5; 12 bases fit TRBD1. CDR3 length equals 17 residues. Germline CDR1 KGHDR, CDR2 SFDVKD. The V segment lost 4 bases and the J segment 6 bases; nucleotides outside the gene matches: 9. CDR3 loop: CATSDRSGQGAGQPQHF. The CDR3 DNA sequence: TGTGCCACCAGTGACCGATCGGGACAGGGGGCAGGTCAGCCCCAGCATTTT.

In this sample, this clonotype turned up many times. V is TRBV7-2 and J is TRBJ2-5; 14 bases fit TRBD2. Germline loops: CDR1 SGHTA, CDR2 FQGNSA. The CDR3 has 16 residues. V shed 3 bases and J 2 bases; nucleotides not matched to a gene: 2. The DNA for the CDR3 is TGTGCCAGCAGCTTCTGGACTAGCGGGGGGCAAGAGACCCAGTACTTC. This gives the protein CASSFWTSGGQETQYF.

This clonotype was recorded at least ten times. The rearrangement links TRBV6-5 to TRBJ2-7, with D uncertain. This CDR3 is 13 amino acids long. Germline CDR1 reads MNHEY; CDR2 reads SVGAGI. V was shortened by 4 bases and J by 3 bases, with 10 bases between the two germline ends. The CDR3: CASSSEGYYEQYF. CDR3 coding DNA: TGTGCCAGCAGTTCAGAAGGCTACTACGAGCAGTACTTC.

This chain connects TRBV20-1 to TRBJ2-7, with 7 bases lining up with TRBD2. The CDR3 is made up of 13 amino acids. J was trimmed by 3 bases and V by 5 bases; bases with no gene match: 7. The V gene's germline CDR1 is DFQATT and CDR2 SNEGSKA (reference sequence). The CDR3 DNA follows: TGCAGTGCTTATCTCACTAGCGTCTACGAGCAGTACTTC. Translation gives CSAYLTSVYEQYF.

This chain links TRBV11-1 with TRBJ1-1; D possibly corresponds to TRBD1 (6 bases). V was shortened by 0 bases and J by 8 bases, with 16 bases between the two germline ends. This CDR3 spans 15 amino acids. Germline V gene sequence: CDR1 SGHAT, CDR2 FQDESV (reference sequence). Written as DNA, the CDR3 is TGTGCCAGCAGCTTAGCCATGCCTGTGGACAGCGAAGCTTTCTTT. This encodes CASSLAMPVDSEAFF.

This clonotype was observed many times. The gene calls are TRBV28 and TRBJ1-1; no reliable D call. The V end lost 5 bases, the J end lost 1 base, and 14 bases lay between the germline ends. The CDR3 runs to 15 residues. CDR1 is MDHEN, CDR2 SYDVKM, per germline. This CDR3 reads CASSPPWPKNTEAFF. DNA for the CDR3: TGTGCCAGCAGTCCACCCTGGCCGAAGAACACTGAAGCTTTCTTT.

The sample holds many counts of this clonotype. This chain connects TRBV12-3 or TRBV12-4 to TRBJ2-7, with a weak D call TRBD2 (6 bases). Trimming pared 6 bases from V and 11 bases from J, leaving 17 bases between. The CDR3 has 12 residues. The CDR3 sequence is CASRKGLSFEYF. The CDR3 coding sequence is TGTGCCAGCAGAAAGGGACTTTCGTTTGAGTACTTC.

The genes are TRBV6-1 and TRBJ2-7; a weak D match, TRBD1 (6 bases). The V end lost 6 bases, the J end lost 2 bases, and 14 bases lay between the germline ends. CDR3 length equals 14 residues. Per the germline V gene, CDR1 is MNHNS and CDR2 is SASEGT. CDR3 loop: CASREHRDTYEQYV. The CDR3, as DNA: TGTGCCAGCAGAGAACACCGGGACACCTACGAGCAGTACGTC.

This clonotype was recorded many times. This sequence joins TRBV3-1 and TRBJ1-1; 9 nucleotides match TRBD1. Per germline, CDR1 LGHDT and CDR2 YNNKEL (reference sequence). V lost 4 bases to trimming and J lost 4 bases; unmatched junction nucleotides: 4. The CDR3 loop spans 14 amino acids. The CDR3 loop reads CASSLGTGTTEAFF. The DNA of the CDR3 is TGTGCCAGCAGCCTTGGGACAGGGACCACTGAAGCTTTCTTT.

This clonotype showed up many times. This sequence joins TRBV28 and TRBJ1-2; no definite D call. The germline gives CDR1 MDHEN, CDR2 SYDVKM. The CDR3 sequence is 14 residues long. The germline V and J ends were trimmed by 7 bases and 4 bases, with 16 bases remaining between them. The CDR3 DNA reads TGTGCCAGCACCCTGGGCGGGCTCGGCTATGGCTACACCTTC. Translated: CASTLGGLGYGYTF.

This clonotype was counted once. The V call is TRBV6-1, the J call TRBJ2-2; D call uncertain. The V and J ends lost 5 bases and 0 bases respectively, with 10 bases between them. CDR3 length: 15 amino acids. CDR1 MNHNS and CDR2 SASEGT come from the germline V gene. CDR3 nucleotides: TGTGCCAGCAGTCCCGACACCGCGAACACCGGGGAGCTGTTTTTT. It codes for CASSPDTANTGELFF.

This clonotype showed up many times. The CDR3 ends on some other residue instead of the conserved phenylalanine or tryptophan, so this is likely a read error. This chain joins TRBV6-5 and TRBJ1-2; 7 nucleotides line up with TRBD1. The CDR3 consists of 16 residues. Germline-derived CDR1 and CDR2 are MNHEY and SVGAGI. The V and J ends lost 5 bases and 2 bases, in that order; junction bases with no gene match: 11. In DNA, the CDR3 is TGTGCCAGCAGTAACCCGGGACAGTCAGGGAACTATGGCTACACCCTC. The encoded protein is CASSNPGQSGNYGYTL.

There are many counts of this clonotype. The chain couples TRBV29-1 to TRBJ2-7; D remains ambiguous. This CDR3 comprises 12 residues. Trimming took off 0 bases at V and 6 bases at J, with 9 bases between the two ends. Looked up from germline, CDR1 is SQVTM and CDR2 is ANQGSEA. CDR3 nucleotides: TGCAGCGTTGAAGAGGGTTGGCGCGAGCAGTACTTC. This sequence encodes CSVEEGWREQYF.

At least ten counts were recorded for this clonotype. The gene calls are TRBV20-1 and TRBJ1-3, with D possibly matching TRBD1 (6 bases). V was cut by 6 bases and J by 8 bases, with 17 bases left in between. Germline V CDR1 and CDR2: DFQATT, SNEGSKA (reference sequence). The CDR3 is made up of 13 amino acids. The CDR3 here is CSATGGRGYTIYF. In DNA, the CDR3 is TGCAGTGCCACAGGCGGTAGGGGGTACACCATATATTTT.

The chain joins TRBV6-5 to TRBJ2-4; no firm D call. Germline CDR1 is MNHEY and CDR2 is SVGAGI. Trimming stripped 4 bases from V and 1 base from J, with 14 bases between. The CDR3 consists of 16 residues. CDR3 region: CASSFSLEGAKNIQYF. In nucleotides, the CDR3 is TGTGCCAGCAGTTTTTCCCTTGAAGGGGCCAAAAACATTCAGTACTTC.

The table lists this clonotype with a few counts. V usage is TRBV20-1 and J usage is TRBJ1-1, with a tentative D call TRBD1 (6 bases). This CDR3 spans 14 amino acids. CDR1 DFQATT and CDR2 SNEGSKA come from the germline V gene (reference sequence). V lost 4 bases and J lost 1, with 13 bases in between. The CDR3 sequence is CSAIDRLSNTEAFF. The CDR3 nucleotides are TGCAGTGCTATAGACAGGTTATCGAACACTGAAGCTTTCTTT.

The sample holds many counts of this clonotype. The genes are TRBV2 and TRBJ2-4, with 8 nucleotides matching TRBD1. The CDR3 length is 17 residues. V lost 3 bases to trimming and J lost 2 bases; unmatched junction nucleotides: 9. Per germline, CDR1 SNHLY and CDR2 FYNNEI. The CDR3 spells CASSDSAAGGSKNIQYF. CDR3 DNA sequence: TGTGCCAGCAGTGATTCGGCAGCAGGGGGCTCCAAAAACATTCAGTACTTC.